This T cell receptor beta chain emerged from a study of blood T cell repertoires in COVID-19. At the level of the study: Specimens from acute and convalescent COVID-19 originated in the United States, Italy and Spain. From T cells, B-cell-depleted T cells, or PBMCs came the material, which was cDNA or gDNA.

This CDR3 comprises 16 residues. CDR1 and CDR2 from the germline V gene are KGHDR and SFDVKD. Trimming stripped 3 bases from V and 5 bases from J, with 18 bases between. As processed by the authors: Estimated nucleated cell counts came from reference gene primer amplification. Method: immunoSEQ multiplex PCR; TCRdb's copy keeps in-frame clones and lacks some. Clone size and the V and J calls come from that table; the DNA yielded D and trimming. The sample has about 270,000 clones, approximately 86% seen once. The specimen sequenced was peripheral blood. The chain recombines TRBV24-1 with TRBJ2-5; TRBD2 is a possible D gene (7 bases). The receptor was isolated from a man aged 35-49 years with active or convalescent COVID-19. The CDR3 region has the DNA TGTGCCACCAGTGATCCCTCCGGGGAGGGGGGGGAGACCCAGTACTTC. Its translation is CATSDPSGEGGETQYF.